This passage covers 24 T cell receptor beta chains from one sample sequenced in a study of shared clonotypes between healthy human individuals. Terminally differentiated effector memory CD45RA+ cells were excluded by CCR7 positive selection of CD45RO-negative cells. Sequenced by immunoSEQ multiplex PCR; TCRdb stores in-frame clones only, minus some. The data contain about 1,900,000 clones, around 96% of them singletons. The sequenced sample consisted of naive CD8+ T cells sorted from blood. The receptors here all came from a man aged 18 to 35 in good health.

The count of this clone is one. V gene TRBV5-4 combines with J gene TRBJ2-1, with 11 nucleotides matching TRBD2. The CDR3 runs 16 residues. J gave up 9 bases and V 2 bases, and 10 bases lay outside the gene matches. Germline V gives CDR1 SGHNT, CDR2 YYREEE (reference sequence). The CDR3 loop is CASSFFSGGAWSEQFF. The CDR3, as DNA: TGTGCCAGCAGCTTCTTTAGCGGGGGGGCCTGGAGTGAGCAGTTCTTC.

V gene TRBV7-2 combines with J gene TRBJ2-1, with 7 nucleotides matching TRBD2. Germline lookup yields CDR1 SGHTA and CDR2 FQGNSA. This CDR3 has 16 residues. With V trimmed by 5 bases and J by 0 bases, 7 bases remained unmatched. DNA for the CDR3: TGTGCCAGCAGCCCGCCAGGCGGGGGCTCCTACAATGAGCAGTTCTTC. Protein sequence: CASSPPGGGSYNEQFF.

This chain links TRBV13 with TRBJ1-6; 10 bases are a match to TRBD1. This CDR3 spans 16 amino acids. CDR1 and CDR2 (germline): PRHDT, FYEKMQ (reference sequence). Losses at the gene ends were 5 bases for V and 8 bases for J; bases not matched to a gene: 9. The CDR3 spells CASSPRQGAGDSPLHF. In DNA, the CDR3 is TGTGCCAGCAGCCCCAGACAGGGGGCTGGGGATTCACCCCTCCACTTT.

J is TRBJ1-2 and V is TRBV7-2; 7 bases map to TRBD1. This CDR3 has 14 residues. Germline V gives CDR1 SGHTA, CDR2 FQGNSA. V lost 4 bases, J lost 8 bases, and 10 bases stayed unmatched. The CDR3 coding sequence is TGTGCCAGCAGCTCGACAGGGTTCGTCTACGGCTACACCTTC. It codes for CASSSTGFVYGYTF.

The gene calls are TRBV10-2 and TRBJ2-7; 9 bases agree with TRBD2. The trim removed 3 bases at V and 13 bases at J, leaving 7 bases unmatched. The length of the CDR3 is 12 residues. From germline, CDR1 is WSHSY and CDR2 SAAADI. The chain's CDR3 is CASSDSLAGLYF. In DNA form, the CDR3 reads TGCGCCAGCAGTGACTCTCTAGCGGGGCTTTACTTC.

This chain uses TRBV4-2 with TRBJ2-7; 9 bases fit TRBD2. Germline trimming cut 0 bases from V and 6 bases from J; bases unmatched to any gene: 9. This CDR3 is 16 amino acids long. CDR1 is LGHNA, CDR2 YNFKEQ, per germline. The CDR3 sequence is CASSQDSLAGRVEQYF. The CDR3, as DNA: TGTGCCAGCAGCCAAGATAGTCTAGCGGGGCGTGTCGAGCAGTACTTC.

The chain recombines TRBV19 with TRBJ2-2, with 7 bases aligning to TRBD1. Trimming at V came to 6 bases and at J to 7 bases, leaving 5 bases not matched to a gene. CDR3 length equals 13 residues. CDR1 is LNHDA, CDR2 SQIVND, per germline (reference sequence). The CDR3 region is CASRVRGNGELFF. In DNA form, the CDR3 reads TGTGCCAGTAGAGTCAGGGGGAACGGGGAGCTGTTTTTT.

The chain combines TRBV30 with TRBJ1-1, with unresolved D. In germline, CDR1 is GTSNPN, CDR2 SVGIG (reference sequence). V gave up 6 bases and J gave up 2 bases, with 13 bases separating them. The CDR3 has 13 amino acids. The chain's CDR3 is CACDQDVNTEAFF. The CDR3 DNA is TGTGCCTGCGACCAGGATGTTAACACTGAAGCTTTCTTT.

As regards this clone: This sample also contains other DNA sequences that code for the same CDR3. V gene TRBV2 combines with J gene TRBJ1-3; D gene ambiguous. The CDR3 has 14 amino acids. The V gene's germline CDR1 is SNHLY and CDR2 FYNNEI. V lost 2 bases and J 0 bases, leaving 5 bases between the germline ends. The CDR3: CASSEPSSGNTIYF. CDR3 nucleotide sequence: TGTGCCAGCAGTGAACCCAGCTCTGGAAACACCATATATTTT.

The chain combines TRBV7-2 with TRBJ2-3; D gene uncertain. Germline V CDR1 and CDR2: SGHTA, FQGNSA. The CDR3 runs 14 residues. V was trimmed by 1 base and J by 6 bases, leaving 11 bases between them. The CDR3 here is CASSLDGLADTQYF. The CDR3 DNA follows: TGTGCCAGCAGCTTAGATGGCCTCGCGGATACGCAGTATTTT.

The chain joins TRBV5-5 to TRBJ2-5; D gene uncertain. Germline V gene sequence: CDR1 SGHKS, CDR2 YYEKEE (reference sequence). The CDR3 runs 13 residues. V was clipped by 4 bases and J by 5 bases, with 12 bases between them. The CDR3 region has the DNA TGTGCCAGCAGCCTCATCACCGTGGAGACCCAGTACTTC. Translated: CASSLITVETQYF.

A note on this clone: At one of its ends the junction is not consistent with the germline gene, which may arise from a read error. This sequence joins TRBV27 and TRBJ1-1; perhaps TRBD1 as D (5 bases). Germline loops: CDR1 MNHEY, CDR2 SMNVEV (reference sequence). The CDR3 extends over 14 amino acids. In nucleotides, the CDR3 is TGTGCCAGCAGTCTATCCGGGGCGGCCACTGAAGCTTTCTTT. Its translation: CASSLSGAATEAFF.

The chain has TRBV7-9 and TRBJ2-7, with TRBD1 identical over 7 bases. This CDR3 comprises 13 residues. CDR1 is SEHNR, CDR2 FQNEAQ, per germline (reference sequence). The junction had 6 bases not matched to a gene; V was cut back by 3 bases and J by 7 bases. CDR3 nucleotide sequence: TGTGCCAGCAGCTTCCCGACAGGGCCGGAGCAGTACTTC. Residues: CASSFPTGPEQYF.

The CDR3 loop is CASSWTSGGETQYF. The CDR3 DNA reads as TGCGCCAGCAGTTGGACTAGCGGGGGAGAGACCCAGTACTTC. The chain joins TRBV10-2 to TRBJ2-5; 13 nucleotides align to TRBD2. V gave up 5 bases and J gave up 4 bases; unmatched junction bases: 1. This CDR3 comprises 14 residues. The germline V gene encodes CDR1 WSHSY and CDR2 SAAADI.

The CDR3: CASSIDLDGSFYEQYF. For the CDR3, the DNA is TGTGCCAGTAGTATAGATCTTGACGGATCCTTCTACGAGCAGTACTTC. This chain connects TRBV19 to TRBJ2-7; D gene uncertain. Germline V gene lookup returns CDR1 LNHDA and CDR2 SQIVND (reference sequence). V lost 0 bases, J lost 3 bases, and 15 bases lay in between. The CDR3 runs to 16 residues.

The chain recombines TRBV21-1 with TRBJ2-7; the table's D gene call, TRBD1, was not cross checked with the DNA. TRBV21-1 is a documented pseudogene. This CDR3 comprises 15 residues. DNA for the CDR3: TGTGCCAGCAGCTCCCGACAGGGGAGCCTCTACGAGCAGTACTTC. Amino acid sequence: CASSSRQGSLYEQYF.

Note on this clone: The sample has other DNA sequences that encode this CDR3 too. The DNA of the CDR3 is TGTGCCAGCAGTCTCGCGGCGAACACCGGGGAGCTGTTTTTT. Protein: CASSLAANTGELFF. The chain couples TRBV27 to TRBJ2-2; D not resolved. Trimming cost V 5 bases and J 0 bases, with 7 bases left between them. There are 14 residues in the CDR3. Germline V gives CDR1 MNHEY, CDR2 SMNVEV (reference sequence).

The gene calls are TRBV10-2 and TRBJ1-4, with D hard to call. Germline V CDR1 and CDR2: WSHSY, SAAADI. V shed 6 bases and J shed 3 bases, with 11 bases lying between them. The CDR3 covers 14 residues. The CDR3 sequence: CASSSLDPNEKLFF. DNA for the CDR3: TGCGCCAGCAGCTCCTTGGACCCTAATGAAAAACTGTTTTTT.

The chain combines TRBV5-6 with TRBJ2-3, with 7 bases aligning to TRBD2. With 1 base clipped from V and 9 bases from J, the junction kept 11 bases outside the gene matches. CDR3 size: 15 residues. From germline, CDR1 is SGHDT and CDR2 YYEEEE. CDR3 loop: CASSLSWGGPETQYF. Here the CDR3 DNA reads TGTGCCAGCAGCTTGAGTTGGGGGGGACCGGAAACGCAGTATTTT.

V and J are TRBV28 and TRBJ1-1, with D perhaps TRBD1 (5 bases). The CDR3 covers 14 residues. CDR1 and CDR2 (germline): MDHEN, SYDVKM. Trimming stripped 6 bases from V and 5 bases from J, with 16 bases between. DNA of the CDR3: TGTGCCAGCAGCGGGCTGGGGGGGTGGACTGAAGCTTTCTTT. Encoded protein: CASSGLGGWTEAFF.

Of note for this clone: The sample carries other DNA sequences with the same CDR3. This chain uses TRBV5-4 with TRBJ2-1; tentatively, D is TRBD2 (6 bases). V lost 4 bases to trimming and J lost 0 bases, with 8 bases between them. CDR1 SGHNT and CDR2 YYREEE come from the germline V gene (reference sequence). CDR3 length equals 14 residues. CDR3 in DNA: TGTGCCAGCAGCCCCGGGAGCTCCTACAATGAGCAGTTCTTC. This encodes CASSPGSSYNEQFF.

The count of this clone is one. The gene calls are TRBV9 and TRBJ2-5; D possibly corresponds to TRBD1 (8 bases). CDR1 is SGDLS, CDR2 YYNGEE, per germline. The CDR3 has 16 residues. The ends were cut back, 3 bases at V and 0 bases at J, with 15 bases in the middle. CDR3 in amino acids: CASSEGQGLYQETQYF. The CDR3 coding sequence is TGTGCCAGCAGCGAAGGACAGGGACTATACCAAGAGACCCAGTACTTC.

This clone occurred once. V is TRBV4-3 and J is TRBJ1-1, with D perhaps TRBD1 (6 bases). The V end was cut by 1 base, the J end by 5 bases, with 11 bases between. The CDR3 totals 14 residues. Germline CDR1 reads LGHNA; CDR2 reads YSLEER. CDR3 nucleotide sequence: TGCGCCAGCAGCCAAGTGGGGGCGCGTACTGAAGCTTTCTTT. Protein: CASSQVGARTEAFF.

The V call is TRBV27, the J call TRBJ2-7, with TRBD1 matching 10 bases. With V trimmed by 5 bases and J by 4 bases, 5 bases remained unmatched. CDR1 is MNHEY and CDR2 is SMNVEV in the germline V gene (reference sequence). The CDR3 has 14 residues. This CDR3 is CASSIGQGVYEQYF. For the CDR3, the DNA is TGTGCCAGCAGTATAGGACAGGGGGTTTACGAGCAGTACTTC.